This T cell receptor beta chain was recovered during a study of shared clonotypes between healthy human individuals. Study in general: Three plates each covered CD4 naive and memory; CD8 naive two, CD8 memory one.

This CDR3 is built from 17 residues. V lost 4 bases to trimming and J lost 5 bases; unmatched junction nucleotides: 17. Germline V gives CDR1 SGHNT, CDR2 YYREEE (reference sequence). Study results and limitations: Around 4.7% was the fraction of naive CD4 clonotypes found shared across a few donors.

Sequenced by immunoSEQ multiplex PCR; TCRdb stores in-frame clones only, minus some. The sample lists 500,000 or so clones; approximately 94% were seen once. Donors, without exception, were Caucasian adults residing in Nashville, Tennessee. Comment on this clone: The target antigen is unknown.

The rearrangement links TRBV5-4 to TRBJ2-5; 7 bases agree with TRBD2. The TCR comes from a woman aged 25-40 years in good health. Sequencing was carried out using naive CD4+ T cells sorted from blood. Subset defined: CD45RA+ positively selected. Written as DNA, the CDR3 is TGTGCCAGCAGCCCCGGACTAGATATAGGCGGAGGGGAGACCCAGTACTTC. Amino acid sequence: CASSPGLDIGGGETQYF.